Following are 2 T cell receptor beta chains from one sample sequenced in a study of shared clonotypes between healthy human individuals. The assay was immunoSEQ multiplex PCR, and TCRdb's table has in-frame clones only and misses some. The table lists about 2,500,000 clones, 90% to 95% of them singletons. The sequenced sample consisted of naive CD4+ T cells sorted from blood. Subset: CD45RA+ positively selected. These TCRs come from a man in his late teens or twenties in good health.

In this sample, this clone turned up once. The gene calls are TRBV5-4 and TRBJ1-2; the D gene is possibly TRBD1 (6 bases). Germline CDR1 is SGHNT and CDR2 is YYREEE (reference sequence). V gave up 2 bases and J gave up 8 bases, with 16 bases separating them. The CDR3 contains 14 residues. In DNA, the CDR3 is TGTGCCAGCAGCTTAGATCAGGGGCTAGGAGGCTACACCTTC. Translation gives CASSLDQGLGGYTF.

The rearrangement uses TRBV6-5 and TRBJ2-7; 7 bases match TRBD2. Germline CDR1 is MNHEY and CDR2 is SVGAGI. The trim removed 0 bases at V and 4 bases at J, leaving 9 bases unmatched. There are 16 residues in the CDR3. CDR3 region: CASSYSLREVVYEQYF. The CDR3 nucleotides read TGTGCCAGCAGTTACTCGTTACGGGAGGTAGTTTACGAGCAGTACTTC.